The 31 T cell receptor beta chains reported below all come from one sample, sequenced in a study of blood T cell repertoires in COVID-19. Using immunoSEQ multiplex PCR, the repertoire was profiled, and TCRdb retains in-frame clones only, with some absent. The sample contains under 250,000 clones, around 82% of which appear only once. The sequenced sample consisted of peripheral blood. These TCRs come from a woman older than 75 with acute or convalescent COVID-19.

This chain links TRBV7-8 with TRBJ2-7, with a tentative D call TRBD2 (6 bases). Trimming took 1 base from V and 5 from J, leaving 15 bases between them. The CDR3 is made up of 15 amino acids. Germline V gene sequence: CDR1 SGHVS, CDR2 FQNEAQ. The CDR3 nucleotides are TGTGCCAGCAGCTTAGAGTGGGGACTTAAGGACGAGCAGTACTTC. Encoded protein: CASSLEWGLKDEQYF. Full variable domain (missing parts from reference TRBV7-8 and TRBJ2-7): GAGVSQSPRYKVAKRGQDVALRCDPISGHVSLFWYQQALGQGPEFLTYFQNEAQLDKSGLPSDRFFAERPEGSVSTLKIQRTQQEDSAVYLCASSLEWGLKDEQYFGPGTRLTVT.

This chain's CDR3 is CASSLLERSTDTQYF. The CDR3 DNA is TGCGCCAGCAGCTTATTGGAGAGAAGCACAGATACGCAGTATTTT. V usage is TRBV5-1 and J usage is TRBJ2-3; D is uncertain. Germline CDR1 and CDR2: SGHRS and YFSETQ. Deletions cut 2 bases from V and 0 bases from J, with 10 bases between. This CDR3 contains 15 residues.

The V call is TRBV6-6, the J call TRBJ2-3; 9 positions match TRBD1. The J segment lost 4 bases and the V segment lost 4 bases, leaving 6 bases of the junction unmatched. Germline V gene lookup returns CDR1 MNHNY and CDR2 SVGAGI (reference sequence). The CDR3 length is 15 residues. CDR3 loop: CASSLTGGLPDTQYF. The CDR3, as DNA: TGTGCCAGCAGTTTGACAGGGGGTCTACCAGATACGCAGTATTTT.

This clone was counted between two and nine times. This chain links TRBV6-1 with TRBJ2-5, with TRBD1 matching 7 bases. CDR1 and CDR2 from the germline V gene are MNHNS and SASEGT. CDR3 length equals 14 residues. Trimming cost V 6 bases and J 2 bases; bases outside gene matches: 6. This CDR3 reads CASRQWDSQETQYF. The CDR3 DNA is TGTGCCAGCAGACAATGGGACAGTCAAGAGACCCAGTACTTC.

The chain combines TRBV11-3 with TRBJ1-4; 10 nucleotides align to TRBD1. V lost 5 bases, J lost 5 bases, and 8 bases stayed unmatched. There are 16 residues in the CDR3. Germline V gene sequence: CDR1 SGHNT, CDR2 YENEEA. The CDR3: CASSHLLDRGNEKLFF. The CDR3, as DNA: TGTGCCAGCAGCCACCTACTGGACAGGGGGAATGAAAAACTGTTTTTT. Looking up the rest from reference TRBV11-3 and TRBJ1-4 gives the full variable domain: EAGVVQSPRYKIIEKKQPVAFWCNPISGHNTLYWYLQNLGQGPELLIRYENEEAVDDSQLPKDRFSAERLKGVDSTLKIQPAELGDSAVYLCASSHLLDRGNEKLFFGSGTQLSVL.

This clone was counted between two and nine times. The V call is TRBV6-1, the J call TRBJ2-1; D gene ambiguous. The CDR3 extends over 12 amino acids. V shed 0 bases and J shed 6 bases, with 3 bases lying between them. The V gene's germline CDR1 is MNHNS and CDR2 SASEGT. The chain's CDR3 is CASSEAINEQFF. The CDR3 DNA sequence: TGTGCCAGCAGTGAAGCTATCAATGAGCAGTTCTTC.

V usage is TRBV4-2 and J usage is TRBJ2-5; 11 bases are shared with TRBD2. J lost 5 bases, V lost 4 bases, and 9 bases had no gene match. Germline CDR1 is LGHNA and CDR2 is YNFKEQ. The CDR3 contains 16 residues. CDR3 region: CASSPLGPSGGETQYF. DNA of the CDR3: TGTGCCAGCAGCCCCCTTGGGCCTAGCGGGGGGGAGACCCAGTACTTC.

This chain uses TRBV9 with TRBJ1-1; D remains ambiguous. Trimming shortened V by 0 bases and J by 6 bases, and 9 bases separated the two germline ends. The CDR3 has 13 amino acids. CDR1 and CDR2 from the germline V gene are SGDLS and YYNGEE. The CDR3 sequence: CASSVALSPEAFF. CDR3 nucleotides: TGTGCCAGCAGCGTAGCGCTTAGCCCTGAAGCTTTCTTT.

The V and J genes are TRBV7-9 and TRBJ2-1; TRBD2 might be the D (6 bases). V lost 3 bases and J 0 bases, leaving 18 bases between the germline ends. The CDR3 contains 18 residues. Germline V gene lookup returns CDR1 SEHNR and CDR2 FQNEAQ (reference sequence). The CDR3 sequence: CASSFSSGLLSSYNEQFF. CDR3 DNA sequence: TGTGCCAGCAGCTTTTCTTCGGGACTCCTAAGCTCCTACAATGAGCAGTTCTTC.

V gene TRBV6-8 combines with J gene TRBJ2-1; 8 positions agree with TRBD1. CDR3 size: 11 residues. Per the germline V gene, CDR1 is MNHGY and CDR2 is SAAAGT. V was clipped by 10 bases and J by 6 bases; unmatched bases: 2. The CDR3 reads CAKTGANEQFF. CDR3 nucleotide sequence: TGTGCCAAGACAGGGGCCAATGAGCAGTTCTTC.

The table lists this clone with a few counts. The chain combines TRBV6-6 with TRBJ2-2; D possibly corresponds to TRBD1 (5 bases). Trimming stripped 7 bases from V and 4 bases from J, with 10 bases between. CDR1 is MNHNY and CDR2 is SVGAGI in the germline V gene (reference sequence). The CDR3 sequence is 13 residues long. Here the CDR3 DNA reads TGTGCCAGCATACAGGTATCCACCGGGGAGCTGTTTTTT. Protein: CASIQVSTGELFF.

In its sample, this clone was seen a few times. Other DNA sequences in this specimen translate into the identical CDR3. The CDR3 nucleotides are TGTGCCAGCAGCCAAGCAGGGAACACTGAAGCTTTCTTT. Amino acids: CASSQAGNTEAFF. The chain combines TRBV3-1 (or the pseudogene TRBV3-2) with TRBJ1-1; unclear D gene. The V end lost 1 base, the J end lost 1 base, and 4 bases lay between the germline ends. Per germline, CDR1 LGHDT and CDR2 YNNKEL (reference sequence). This CDR3 region has 13 residues.

The count of this clone is one. The chain links TRBV7-8 to TRBJ1-1; no definite D call. V shed 6 bases and J shed 1 base, with 3 bases lying between them. In germline, CDR1 is SGHVS, CDR2 FQNEAQ. The CDR3 is 11 amino acids. The CDR3 sequence is CASSKNTEAFF. For the CDR3, the DNA is TGTGCCAGCAGTAAGAACACTGAAGCTTTCTTT.

J is TRBJ1-6 and V is TRBV5-1; no clear D gene. Per the germline V gene, CDR1 is SGHRS and CDR2 is YFSETQ. The V gene lost 2 bases and the J gene lost 4 bases, with 7 bases spanning the gap. The CDR3 is 14 residues long. Here the CDR3 DNA reads TGCGCCAGCAGCTTAGAGGGTTATAATTCACCCCTCCACTTT. Translating it yields CASSLEGYNSPLHF.

Comment on this clone: The sample carries other DNA sequences with the same CDR3. The chain couples TRBV5-1 to TRBJ2-2; D perhaps matches TRBD2 (7 bases). Germline values: CDR1 SGHRS, CDR2 YFSETQ. V was cut by 2 bases and J by 0 bases, with 11 bases left in between. This CDR3 spans 16 amino acids. DNA of the CDR3: TGCGCCAGCAGCTTCTCGGGGGGCGCGAACACCGGGGAGCTGTTTTTT. Protein: CASSFSGGANTGELFF.

The chain uses TRBV5-4 and TRBJ2-1; 7 positions match TRBD1. This CDR3 comprises 14 residues. The germline CDR1 and CDR2 sequences are SGHNT and YYREEE (reference sequence). V dropped 3 bases and J dropped 7; count of bases not matched to a gene: 7. CDR3 protein: CASSWRTGANEQFF. As DNA, the CDR3 is TGTGCCAGCAGCTGGCGGACAGGCGCAAATGAGCAGTTCTTC.

The CDR3 protein is CASSQRTGWDYGYTF. CDR3 DNA sequence: TGCGCCAGCAGCCAACGGACAGGGTGGGACTATGGCTACACCTTC. The chain joins TRBV5-1 to TRBJ1-2; TRBD1 matches at 8 bases. The germline V gene has CDR1 SGHRS and CDR2 YFSETQ. The CDR3 length is 15 residues. Trimming removed 4 bases from V and 3 bases from J; junction bases left unmatched: 8.

The chain has TRBV10-3 and TRBJ1-4; D is possibly TRBD1 (5 bases). Germline lookup yields CDR1 ENHRY and CDR2 SYGVKD. CDR3 length equals 13 residues. V gave up 10 bases and J gave up 5 bases, with 14 bases separating them. Here the CDR3 DNA reads TGTGCCACCTCTAGACAGAGAAATGAAAAACTGTTTTTT. Translating it yields CATSRQRNEKLFF.

This clone showed up just a few times. The chain employs TRBV27 and TRBJ2-2; 9 positions match TRBD1. J lost 1 base, V lost 4 bases, and 4 bases had no gene match. Germline values: CDR1 MNHEY, CDR2 SMNVEV (reference sequence). The CDR3 contains 16 residues. The CDR3 region has the DNA TGTGCCAGCAGTTCTCCGGGACAGGGGAACACCGGGGAGCTGTTTTTT. Its protein is CASSSPGQGNTGELFF.

The V gene is TRBV3-1 (or the pseudogene TRBV3-2), the J gene TRBJ1-5, with 7 bases fitting TRBD1. V trimming: 6 bases; J trimming: 2 bases; junction bases outside the gene matches: 16. The CDR3 has 18 residues. CDR1 is LGHDT, CDR2 YNNKEL, per germline (reference sequence). In DNA, the CDR3 is TGTGCCAGCAGGGAACCCTGGACAGGCGATAAAGGCAATCAGCCCCAGCATTTT. Residues: CASREPWTGDKGNQPQHF.

V gene TRBV9 combines with J gene TRBJ1-2; the match to TRBD1 covers 9 bases. V gave up 3 bases and J gave up 8 bases; unmatched junction bases: 5. The CDR3 is 13 residues long. CDR1 and CDR2 from the germline V gene are SGDLS and YYNGEE. The CDR3 nucleotides read TGTGCCAGCAGCGCCGGGACAGGGCAAGGCTACACCTTC. Translation: CASSAGTGQGYTF.

This chain joins TRBV19 and TRBJ1-6; 7 bases match TRBD1. This CDR3 spans 14 amino acids. From germline, CDR1 is LNHDA and CDR2 SQIVND (reference sequence). The trim removed 6 bases at V and 7 bases at J, leaving 6 bases unmatched. CDR3 nucleotide sequence: TGTGCCAGTAGGGCGGGGACAGTCAATTCACCCCTCCACTTT. Translation gives CASRAGTVNSPLHF. The full variable domain, completed using reference TRBV19 and TRBJ1-6, is DGGITQSPKYLFRKEGQNVTLSCEQNLNHDAMYWYRQDPGQGLRLIYYSQIVNDFQKGDIAEGYSVSREKKESFPLTVTSAQKNPTAFYLCASRAGTVNSPLHFGNGTRLTVT.

V usage is TRBV2 and J usage is TRBJ1-1; TRBD1 might be the D (5 bases). Germline CDR1 and CDR2: SNHLY and FYNNEI. Trimming removed 4 bases at V and 3 bases at J, with 12 bases between. The length of the CDR3 is 14 residues. The CDR3 DNA reads TGTGCCAGCAGTGCGTGGGGCGCGGACACTGAAGCTTTCTTT. Translated: CASSAWGADTEAFF.

The chain combines TRBV10-3 with TRBJ2-7; 7 nucleotides match TRBD1. From germline, CDR1 is ENHRY and CDR2 SYGVKD. The ends lost 1 base at V and 5 bases at J; junction bases unmatched: 5. The length of the CDR3 is 14 residues. CDR3: CAISEYRGRNEQYF. Here the CDR3 DNA reads TGTGCCATCAGTGAGTACAGGGGAAGGAACGAGCAGTACTTC.

This clone was seen only once. This rearrangement joins TRBV7-3 to TRBJ2-1; D is ambiguous. Germline V gene sequence: CDR1 SGHTA, CDR2 FQGTGA. The V and J ends lost 2 bases and 6 bases respectively, with 8 bases between them. This CDR3 comprises 13 residues. In DNA, the CDR3 is TGTGCCAGCAGCTTAGGGCTGGCCAATGAGCAGTTCTTC. Translated, it gives CASSLGLANEQFF.

CDR3 loop: CATSDSGQGIGQPQHF. CDR3 nucleotide sequence: TGTGCCACCAGTGACTCGGGACAGGGTATAGGTCAGCCCCAGCATTTT. The chain recombines TRBV24-1 with TRBJ1-5, with TRBD1 matching 9 bases. Germline V gene sequence: CDR1 KGHDR, CDR2 SFDVKD. J lost 6 bases, V lost 4 bases, and 9 bases had no gene match. CDR3 length: 16 amino acids.

Points on this clone: Other DNA sequences within the sample encode an identical CDR3. This rearrangement joins TRBV14 to TRBJ2-7; D unclear. The CDR3 contains 11 residues. V gave up 5 bases and J gave up 0 bases, with 2 bases separating them. From germline, CDR1 is SGHDN and CDR2 FVKESK. CDR3 DNA: TGTGCCAGCAGCTACTCCTACGAGCAGTACTTC. Protein: CASSYSYEQYF.

The chain is built from TRBV25-1 and TRBJ1-6; TRBD1 might be the D (5 bases). The length of the CDR3 is 16 residues. Germline CDR1 and CDR2: MGHDK and SYGVNS. V lost 6 bases, J lost 8 bases, and 20 bases lay in between. The CDR3 coding sequence is TGTGCCAGCAGCCGACCCCGGGCGCGGGGGGATTCACCCCTCCACTTT. It codes for CASSRPRARGDSPLHF.

J is TRBJ2-4 and V is TRBV21-1; the DNA was not compared with TRBD1, the D call given in the table. TRBV21-1 is deemed a pseudogene. The CDR3 has 18 residues. Here the CDR3 DNA reads TGTGCCAGCAGCATCTCCCCAATTACAGGGGTAGCCAAAAACATTCAGTACTTC. Protein sequence: CASSISPITGVAKNIQYF.

V usage is TRBV5-4 and J usage is TRBJ2-1; D is perhaps TRBD2 (6 bases). The ends were cut back, 3 bases at V and 8 bases at J, with 18 bases in the middle. The length of the CDR3 is 15 residues. CDR1 is SGHNT, CDR2 YYREEE, per germline (reference sequence). This chain's CDR3 is CASSSPGLTLHEQFF. The CDR3 coding sequence is TGTGCCAGCAGCTCGCCGGGACTTACTTTACATGAGCAGTTCTTC.

This chain connects TRBV9 to TRBJ2-1, with 9 bases aligning to TRBD2. CDR3 length: 15 amino acids. The junction had 9 bases not matched to a gene; V was cut back by 3 bases and J by 8 bases. CDR1 and CDR2 (germline): SGDLS, YYNGEE. In DNA form, the CDR3 reads TGTGCCAGCAGCGCCCTAGCGGGGTTTTTGGATGAGCAGTTCTTC. It specifies CASSALAGFLDEQFF.